Listed below are T cell receptor beta chains from one sample, sequenced in a study of Graves' ophthalmopathy and Graves' hyperthyroidism. TCRdb re-analysed the multiplex PCR reads in MiXCR, keeping a single row per CDR3 protein. The data contain over a million distinct CDR3 sequences, 36% of them singletons. Sequencing was performed on peripheral blood or thyroid tissue (not recorded which). These receptors were collected from an adult man with Graves' hyperthyroidism. The CDR3 runs from the conserved cysteine through the conserved F or W. The D gene is left open where the match is weak. Not every row has a clone size; where given, it reads once, few, many or a size class.

d_gene	abundance	j_gene	v_gene	CDR3nt	CDR3aa
TRBD2	NA	TRBJ2-7	TRBV20-1	TGCAGTGCTAGAGATGTGTTGTCGCTAGCGGGAGAAGGTGACGAGCAGTACTTC	CSARDVLSLAGEGDEQYF
NA	NA	TRBJ1-3	TRBV12-3/TRBV12-4	TGTGCCAGCAGCCGTCCCGGCCGCCCCTCGCTGGGCGAACTGTCCTCTGGAAACACCATATATTTT	CASSRPGRPSLGELSSGNTIYF
TRBD2	NA	TRBJ2-2	TRBV9	TGTGCCAGCAGCTCACCCGGGGAGGGGACCGGGGAGCTGTTTTTT	CASSSPGEGTGELFF
NA	NA	TRBJ2-5	TRBV5-1	TGCGCCAGCAGCTTGGAAGGGAGACAGACCCAGTACTTC	CASSLEGRQTQYF
NA	many	TRBJ1-6	TRBV6-5	TGTACCAGCAGGGAACCGGGACCTAGGTCACCCCTCCACTTT	CTSREPGPRSPLHF
NA	many	TRBJ2-2	TRBV5-1	TGCGCCAGCAGCCCTAGCGTCAGTACCGGGGAGCTGTTTTTT	CASSPSVSTGELFF
TRBD1	NA	TRBJ1-1	TRBV7-9	TGTGCCAGCAGCCCCGGGACAGGGGGCTTT	CASSPGTGGF
NA	NA	TRBJ1-1	TRBV7-3	TGTGCCAGCAGCTCGGACGGGGGAGAAGCTTTCTTT	CASSSDGGEAFF
TRBD2	many	TRBJ2-5	TRBV11-3	TGTGCCAGCAGCTCCCCGGCTAGCGGAAAAGAGACCCAGTACTTC	CASSSPASGKETQYF
NA	many	TRBJ1-2	TRBV7-8	TGTGCCAGCAGCTTATCGGGGGCGGGCTACACCTTC	CASSLSGAGYTF
NA	many	TRBJ1-5	TRBV20-1	TGCAGTGCTCTATCAGGGGGCAATCAGCCCCAGCATTTT	CSALSGGNQPQHF
NA	NA	TRBJ1-5	TRBV10-3	TGTGCCATCAGTGGACCGGGTGTACATCAGCCCCAGCATTTT	CAISGPGVHQPQHF
TRBD1	once	TRBJ2-7	TRBV20-1	TGCAGTGCTAGAGAGACAGGGACAGACACCTACGAGCAGTACTTC	CSARETGTDTYEQYF
NA	NA	TRBJ2-7	TRBV4-1	TGCGCCAGCAGCCATTTACAGGCCTACGAGCAGTACTTC	CASSHLQAYEQYF
NA	NA	TRBJ1-1	TRBV29-1	TGCAGCGTTGGGCAGACAGTGAACACTGAAGCTTTCTTT	CSVGQTVNTEAFF